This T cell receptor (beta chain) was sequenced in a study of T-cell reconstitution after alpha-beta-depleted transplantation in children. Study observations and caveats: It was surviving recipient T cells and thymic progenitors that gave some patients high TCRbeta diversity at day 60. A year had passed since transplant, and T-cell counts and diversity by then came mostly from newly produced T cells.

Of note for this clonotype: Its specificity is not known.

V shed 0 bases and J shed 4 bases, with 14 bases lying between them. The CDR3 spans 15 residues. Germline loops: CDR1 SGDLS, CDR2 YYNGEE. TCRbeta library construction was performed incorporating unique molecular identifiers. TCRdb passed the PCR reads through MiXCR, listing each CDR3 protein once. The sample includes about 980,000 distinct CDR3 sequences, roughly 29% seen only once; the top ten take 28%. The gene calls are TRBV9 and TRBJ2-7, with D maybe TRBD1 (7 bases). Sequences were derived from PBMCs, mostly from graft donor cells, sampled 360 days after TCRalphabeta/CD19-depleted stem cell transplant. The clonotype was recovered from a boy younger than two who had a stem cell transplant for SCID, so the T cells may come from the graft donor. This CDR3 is CASSVDPGGLYEQYF. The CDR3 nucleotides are TGTGCCAGCAGCGTAGACCCAGGGGGGTTGTACGAGCAGTACTTC.